A single sample is the source of the 12 T cell receptor beta chains below, sequenced in a study of cytomegalovirus exposure and HLA in healthy donors. This PCR relied on a set of 60 Vbeta primers and 13 Jbeta primers. Libraries were prepared by immunoSEQ multiplex PCR; TCRdb keeps only in-frame clonotypes and omits some of them. The table has over 55,000 clones, around 70% seen once. Sequenced material: PBMCs. Source of these receptors: a middle-aged man in good health and CMV-seropositive.

This chain connects TRBV6-5 to TRBJ1-4, with 7 nucleotides matching TRBD1. The germline CDR1 and CDR2 sequences are MNHEY and SVGAGI. The CDR3 runs to 16 residues. Trimming removed 3 bases from V and 4 bases from J; junction bases left unmatched: 8. As DNA, the CDR3 is TGTGCCAGCAGTTATCAGAACAGGGGTCATAATGAAAAACTGTTTTTT. This translates into CASSYQNRGHNEKLFF.

The gene calls are TRBV18 and TRBJ1-2; D might be TRBD1 (5 bases). V lost 3 bases to trimming and J lost 6 bases, with 20 bases between them. In germline, CDR1 is KGHSH, CDR2 LQKENI. The CDR3 contains 16 residues. CDR3 in DNA: TGTGCCAGCTCACCCCTCTCCGCCGGGGGAGGAGATGGCTACACCTTC. This gives the protein CASSPLSAGGGDGYTF.

The V gene is TRBV7-9, the J gene TRBJ2-1, with 11 bases lining up with TRBD2. Losses at the gene ends were 5 bases for V and 3 bases for J; bases not matched to a gene: 6. Germline CDR1 is SEHNR and CDR2 is FQNEAQ (reference sequence). The CDR3 extends over 16 amino acids. The CDR3 loop is CASSPGTSGFYNEQFF. The CDR3 nucleotides read TGTGCCAGCAGCCCCGGGACTAGCGGATTCTACAATGAGCAGTTCTTC.

There are a few counts of this clone. This chain connects TRBV4-1 to TRBJ2-7; 10 bases line up with TRBD1. The V gene end was trimmed by 5 bases and the J gene end by 2 bases; junction bases not matched to a gene: 9. The V gene's germline CDR1 is MGHRA and CDR2 YSYEKL. The CDR3 covers 16 residues. DNA for the CDR3: TGCGCCAGCAGCGGCTGGGAGGACAGGGGGACCTACGAGCAGTACTTC. Translation gives CASSGWEDRGTYEQYF.

This chain connects TRBV5-4 to TRBJ1-1, with 9 bases that match TRBD1. This CDR3 comprises 14 residues. Trimming took 3 bases from V and 5 from J; bases not matched to a gene: 5. Germline loops: CDR1 SGHNT, CDR2 YYREEE (reference sequence). The CDR3 DNA is TGTGCCAGCAGCTCCGGACAGGGGCGGACTGAAGCTTTCTTT. It specifies CASSSGQGRTEAFF.

The gene calls are TRBV28 and TRBJ1-3; D call uncertain. Germline V gene lookup returns CDR1 MDHEN and CDR2 SYDVKM. CDR3 length equals 15 residues. Trimming pared 5 bases from V and 0 bases from J, leaving 11 bases between. CDR3 protein: CASSPSPGSGNTIYF. CDR3 bases: TGTGCCAGCAGTCCGAGCCCGGGCTCTGGAAACACCATATATTTT.

This sequence joins TRBV6-5 and TRBJ2-2; 8 nucleotides line up with TRBD1. The ends lost 6 bases at V and 4 bases at J; junction bases unmatched: 4. The CDR3 length is 14 residues. Germline CDR1 and CDR2: MNHEY and SVGAGI. The CDR3 sequence: CASRLDRGTGELFF. The CDR3, as DNA: TGTGCCAGCAGACTCGACAGGGGCACCGGGGAGCTGTTTTTT.

The rearrangement links TRBV19 to TRBJ2-5; 8 nucleotides align to TRBD1. This CDR3 region has 13 residues. Per germline, CDR1 LNHDA and CDR2 SQIVND (reference sequence). V lost 7 bases, J lost 5 bases, and 6 bases stayed unmatched. The CDR3 here is CASKDRDRETQYF. The CDR3 DNA is TGTGCCAGTAAGGACAGGGACCGGGAGACCCAGTACTTC.

The chain is built from TRBV27 and TRBJ1-6, with TRBD1 identical over 7 bases. The CDR3 sequence is 15 residues long. V gave up 6 bases and J gave up 11 bases; unmatched junction bases: 13. Per the germline V gene, CDR1 is MNHEY and CDR2 is SMNVEV (reference sequence). CDR3 nucleotides: TGTGCCAGCAGAACCCAACAGGGGCTGATGACACCCCTCCACTTT. Translation gives CASRTQQGLMTPLHF.

The chain uses TRBV28 and TRBJ2-7, with 8 bases aligning to TRBD1. Per the germline V gene, CDR1 is MDHEN and CDR2 is SYDVKM. With 5 bases clipped from V and 0 bases from J, the junction kept 6 bases outside the gene matches. The CDR3 has 15 residues. The CDR3: CASSPGQESSYEQYF. CDR3 DNA: TGTGCCAGCAGTCCGGGACAGGAAAGCTCCTACGAGCAGTACTTC.

The chain has TRBV27 and TRBJ2-7; D perhaps matches TRBD1 (5 bases). CDR3 length: 17 amino acids. Deletions cut 2 bases from V and 2 bases from J, with 19 bases between. The germline V gene has CDR1 MNHEY and CDR2 SMNVEV (reference sequence). CDR3 sequence reads: CASSLQATAGNPYEQYF. In DNA form, the CDR3 reads TGTGCCAGCAGTTTACAAGCAACGGCAGGGAACCCCTACGAGCAGTACTTC.

The V gene is TRBV2, the J gene TRBJ2-7; 12 positions match TRBD1. Trimming removed 5 bases from V and 7 bases from J; junction bases left unmatched: 6. The germline CDR1 and CDR2 sequences are SNHLY and FYNNEI. This CDR3 has 14 residues. The CDR3 is CASSRDRGRGEQYF. The DNA for the CDR3 is TGTGCCAGCAGTAGGGACAGGGGGCGCGGAGAGCAGTACTTC.